These 18 T cell receptor beta chains share one sample of origin, sequenced in a study of T-cell reconstitution after alpha-beta-depleted transplantation in children. The authors prepared the TCRbeta library with unique molecular identifiers. MiXCR was run by TCRdb on the PCR reads, yielding one entry per CDR3 protein. The table records under 850,000 distinct CDR3 sequences, 10% to 15% of them present only once. The sample here was PBMCs, taken before TCRalphabeta/CD19-depleted stem cell transplant. These receptors all stem from a girl between 2 and 10 years old with congenital amegakaryocytic thrombocytopenia, due to receive a stem cell transplant.

V is TRBV12-3 or TRBV12-4 and J is TRBJ2-1; 13 positions agree with TRBD2. This CDR3 has 15 residues. The J segment lost 8 bases and the V segment lost 7 bases, leaving 8 bases of the junction unmatched. CDR3 sequence (DNA): TGTGCCAGCATTAAACCGGGACTAGCGGGATATGAGCAGTTCTTC. Translation gives CASIKPGLAGYEQFF.

This clonotype has at least ten counts. This chain connects TRBV5-1 to TRBJ2-1; D gene ambiguous. This CDR3 has 12 amino acids. V lost 0 bases and J lost 8, with 6 bases in between. Germline CDR1 is SGHRS and CDR2 is YFSETQ. The CDR3: CASSLAADEQFF. The CDR3 coding sequence is TGCGCCAGCAGCTTGGCCGCCGATGAGCAGTTCTTC.

There are many counts of this clonotype. The chain links TRBV5-1 to TRBJ2-3; 8 bases match TRBD2. Trimming took 6 bases from V and 2 from J; bases not matched to a gene: 8. Germline assignment: CDR1 SGHRS and CDR2 YFSETQ. The CDR3 spans 15 residues. CDR3 protein: CASNGQREFTDTQYF. As DNA, the CDR3 is TGCGCCAGCAATGGCCAGCGGGAGTTCACAGATACGCAGTATTTT.

This clonotype was detected many times. This chain links TRBV6-5 with TRBJ2-7; D may be TRBD2 (5 bases). Trimming left V 2 bases short and J 3 bases short, with 11 bases between. This CDR3 has 14 amino acids. Germline V gives CDR1 MNHEY, CDR2 SVGAGI. The CDR3 DNA reads TGTGCCAGCAGTTACCTTTCCGGGAACTACGAGCAGTACTTC. This gives the protein CASSYLSGNYEQYF.

This clonotype was detected only a few times. The rearrangement links TRBV20-1 to TRBJ2-4; TRBD2 aligns across 9 bases. CDR3 size: 15 residues. The V gene end was trimmed by 3 bases and the J gene end by 7 bases; junction bases not matched to a gene: 10. Per the germline V gene, CDR1 is DFQATT and CDR2 is SNEGSKA (reference sequence). CDR3 coding DNA: TGCAGTGCTAGCGGGAGCGGGAGGAATCTTAACATTCAGTACTTC. Its translation: CSASGSGRNLNIQYF.

This clonotype occurred many times. CDR3 amino acids: CSVVMGAYGELFF. CDR3 sequence (DNA): TGCAGCGTTGTCATGGGGGCGTACGGGGAGCTGTTTTTT. This chain connects TRBV29-1 to TRBJ2-2; maybe TRBD1 (6 bases). This CDR3 is built from 13 residues. Germline values: CDR1 SQVTM, CDR2 ANQGSEA. V lost 4 bases, J lost 7 bases, and 13 bases lay in between.

The V and J genes are TRBV5-1 and TRBJ2-5; 7 positions agree with TRBD1. CDR3 length: 14 residues. The V gene's germline CDR1 is SGHRS and CDR2 YFSETQ. V gave up 7 bases and J gave up 1 base; unmatched junction bases: 7. The CDR3 DNA sequence: TGCGCCAGCGGGACAGACACTCTCCAAGAGACCCAGTACTTC. The encoded protein is CASGTDTLQETQYF.

The DNA of the CDR3 is TGTGCCAGCAGCTTAGGGGGACGCGGGCAGTTCTTC. It is translated as CASSLGGRGQFF. This chain connects TRBV7-6 to TRBJ2-1; D could derive from TRBD1 or TRBD2 (5 bases each). Trimming stripped 1 base from V and 12 bases from J, with 10 bases between. CDR3 size: 12 residues. Germline values: CDR1 SGHVS, CDR2 FNYEAQ.

This sequence joins TRBV20-1 and TRBJ2-1; 8 positions match TRBD2. Germline values: CDR1 DFQATT, CDR2 SNEGSKA (reference sequence). There are 16 residues in the CDR3. Unmatched junction bases numbered 9, after V lost 0 bases and J lost 5 bases. This CDR3 is CSARDREREFHNEQFF. CDR3 sequence (DNA): TGCAGTGCTAGAGATCGGGAGCGGGAGTTTCACAATGAGCAGTTCTTC.

This clonotype was seen at least ten times. The V call is TRBV5-1, the J call TRBJ2-7; D is unresolved. This CDR3 region has 15 residues. With 0 bases removed from V and 0 bases from J, the gap between germline ends came to 10 bases. Germline V lookup: CDR1 SGHRS, CDR2 YFSETQ. In nucleotides, the CDR3 is TGCGCCAGCAGCTTGGCCCCCGTAAGCTCCTACGAGCAGTACTTC. This encodes CASSLAPVSSYEQYF. Based on the CDR3 plus reference TRBV5-1 and TRBJ2-7, the full variable domain is KAGVTQTPRYLIKTRGQQVTLSCSPISGHRSVSWYQQTPGQGLQFLFEYFSETQRNKGNFPGRFSGRQFSNSRSEMNVSTLELGDSALYLCASSLAPVSSYEQYFGPGTRLTVT.

The table lists this clonotype with many counts. This chain links TRBV12-3 or TRBV12-4 with TRBJ2-1, with a possible D match to TRBD2 (5 bases). The CDR3 covers 11 residues. V was cut by 7 bases and J by 7 bases, with 8 bases left in between. CDR3: CASTRGNEQFF. CDR3 sequence (DNA): TGTGCCAGCACCCGGGGAAATGAGCAGTTCTTC.

This clonotype has ten or more counts. The chain recombines TRBV20-1 with TRBJ2-1; D is uncertain. CDR1 is DFQATT and CDR2 is SNEGSKA in the germline V gene (reference sequence). Trimming cost V 1 base and J 3 bases, with 7 bases left between them. This CDR3 region has 13 residues. The CDR3 nucleotides read TGCAGTGCTAGAGCAAGCAACTACAATGAGCAGTTCTTC. The encoded protein is CSARASNYNEQFF.

As to this clonotype: This may be a read error, as it is one base from a much larger clone. The rearrangement uses TRBV7-8 and TRBJ2-4; 8 positions agree with TRBD2. V lost 1 base to trimming and J lost 0 bases; unmatched junction nucleotides: 8. The germline CDR1 and CDR2 sequences are SGHVS and FQNEAQ. The length of the CDR3 is 18 residues. The CDR3 sequence is CASSLEGKLAGAKNIQYF. The CDR3 coding sequence is TGTGCCAGCAGCTTAGAAGGGAAGCTAGCGGGAGCCAAAAACATTCAGTACTTC.

This clonotype was counted many times. J is TRBJ2-3 and V is TRBV29-1; 16 nucleotides align to TRBD2. The germline gives CDR1 SQVTM, CDR2 ANQGSEA. The CDR3 extends over 18 amino acids. Trimming cost V 6 bases and J 2 bases; bases outside gene matches: 11. The CDR3 DNA reads as TGCAGCGTGGATGGGGGACTAGCGGGAGGGCGAGACACAGATACGCAGTATTTT. It is translated as CSVDGGLAGGRDTDTQYF.

This clonotype was observed many times. CDR3 DNA sequence: TGTGCCAGCAGGGCGGGAACATACAATGAGCAGTTCTTC. It specifies CASRAGTYNEQFF. V and J are TRBV12-3 or TRBV12-4 and TRBJ2-1, with D possibly being TRBD2 (6 bases). Trimming took 6 bases from V and 4 from J, leaving 10 bases between them. The CDR3 covers 13 residues.

This clonotype has ten or more counts. This chain joins TRBV12-3 or TRBV12-4 and TRBJ1-3, with D hard to call. The CDR3 has 14 residues. V was clipped by 3 bases and J by 0 bases, with 6 bases between them. The CDR3 region has the DNA TGTGCCAGCAGTTTTCGGAGCTCTGGAAACACCATATATTTT. It translates to CASSFRSSGNTIYF.

This clonotype has a count of ten or more. The chain joins TRBV29-1 to TRBJ1-1; D unclear. The CDR3 runs to 13 residues. Trimming removed 4 bases at V and 5 bases at J, with 14 bases between. Germline V gives CDR1 SQVTM, CDR2 ANQGSEA. The CDR3 nucleotides are TGCAGCGTTGTGCCAGCCACGGATACTGAAGCTTTCTTT. This encodes CSVVPATDTEAFF.

To note about this clonotype: Possible read error: a much larger clone is one base away. The chain combines TRBV5-1 with TRBJ2-1; TRBD1 agrees at 7 bases. Germline V gene data show CDR1 as SGHRS and CDR2 as YFSETQ. CDR3 length: 16 residues. Here the CDR3 reads CASSGRTGENYNEQIF. The CDR3 DNA sequence: TGCGCCAGCAGCGGGCGGACAGGAGAGAATTACAATGAGCAGATCTTC.